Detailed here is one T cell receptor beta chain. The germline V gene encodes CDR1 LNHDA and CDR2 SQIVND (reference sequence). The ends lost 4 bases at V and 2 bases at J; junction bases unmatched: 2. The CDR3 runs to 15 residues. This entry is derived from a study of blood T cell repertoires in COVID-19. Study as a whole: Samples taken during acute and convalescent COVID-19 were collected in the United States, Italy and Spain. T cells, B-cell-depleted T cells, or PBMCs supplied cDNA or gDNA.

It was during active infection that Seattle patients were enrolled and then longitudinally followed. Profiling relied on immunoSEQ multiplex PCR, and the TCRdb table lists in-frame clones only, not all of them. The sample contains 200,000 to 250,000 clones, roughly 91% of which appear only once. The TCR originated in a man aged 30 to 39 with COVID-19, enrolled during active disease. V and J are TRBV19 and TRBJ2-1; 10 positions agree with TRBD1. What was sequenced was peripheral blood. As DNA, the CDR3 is TGTGCCAGTAGTAGACAGGGGGCAGCCTACAATGAGCAGTTCTTC. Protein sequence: CASSRQGAAYNEQFF.